This T cell receptor beta chain was captured in a study of blood T cell repertoires in COVID-19. Across the study: The study drew acute and convalescent COVID-19 samples from the United States, Italy and Spain.

Authors' analysis steps: For nucleated cells, counts were estimated from reference gene primer amplification. TCRdb's copy holds only in-frame clones and misses some; the assay was immunoSEQ multiplex PCR. That table is the source of V, J and clone size, and D and trimming were worked out from the DNA. Seen here are 300,000 or so clones, around nine tenths observed once, and the top ten hold roughly 1.3%. This CDR3 is 15 amino acids long. Trimming stripped 2 bases from V and 6 bases from J, with 13 bases between. Germline CDR1 reads SGHVS; CDR2 reads FQNEAQ. The chain joins TRBV7-8 to TRBJ2-2; D is possibly TRBD1 (5 bases). Sample: peripheral blood. This receptor was identified in a man in his 70s with acute or convalescent COVID-19. The CDR3: CASSLSQGWAGELFF. CDR3 DNA sequence: TGTGCCAGCAGCTTATCCCAGGGCTGGGCCGGGGAGCTGTTTTTT.